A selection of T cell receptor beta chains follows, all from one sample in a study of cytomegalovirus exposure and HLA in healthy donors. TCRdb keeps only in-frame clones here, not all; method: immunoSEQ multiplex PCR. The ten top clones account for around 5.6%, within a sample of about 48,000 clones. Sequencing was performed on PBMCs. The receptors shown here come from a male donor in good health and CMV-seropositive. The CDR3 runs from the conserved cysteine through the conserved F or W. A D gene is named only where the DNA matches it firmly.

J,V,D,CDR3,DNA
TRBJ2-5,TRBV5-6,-,CASSLEEAETQYF,TGTGCCAGCAGCTTGGAAGAGGCTGAGACCCAGTACTTC
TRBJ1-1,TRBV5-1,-,CASSPEAGADTEAFF,TGCGCCAGCAGCCCCGAGGCGGGGGCCGACACTGAAGCTTTCTTT
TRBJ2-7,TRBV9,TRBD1,CASSVGGGDYEQYF,TGTGCCAGCAGCGTAGGAGGGGGCGACTACGAGCAGTACTTC
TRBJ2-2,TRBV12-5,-,CASGLTPPGQAGDTGELLF,TGTGCTAGTGGTTTGACCCCCCCGGGACAGGCGGGAGACACCGGGGAGCTGCTTTTT
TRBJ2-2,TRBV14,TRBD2,CASSQDGGTNTGELFF,TGTGCCAGCAGCCAAGACGGGGGGACGAACACCGGGGAGCTGTTTTTT
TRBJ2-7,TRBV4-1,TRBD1,CASSQVDRGYEQYF,TGCGCCAGCAGCCAAGTCGACAGGGGCTACGAGCAGTACTTC
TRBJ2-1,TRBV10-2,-,CASTGLDNEQFF,TGCGCCAGCACCGGACTCGACAATGAGCAGTTCTTC
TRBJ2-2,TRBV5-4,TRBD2,CASSLGGGTNTGELFF,TGTGCCAGCAGCTTAGGCGGGGGGACGAACACCGGGGAGCTGTTTTTT
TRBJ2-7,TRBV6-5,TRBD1,CASSLGQGYEQYF,TGTGCCAGCAGCCTAGGACAGGGCTACGAGCAGTACTTC
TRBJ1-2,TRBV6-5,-,CASSYFPAGLDGYTF,TGTGCCAGCAGTTACTTCCCGGCAGGGCTTGATGGCTACACCTTC
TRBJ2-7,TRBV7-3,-,CASSSSEEGGEQYF,TGTGCCAGCAGCTCCTCCGAGGAGGGAGGCGAGCAGTACTTC
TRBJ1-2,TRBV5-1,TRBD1,CASSILSPGTGGNYTF,TGCGCCAGCAGTATCCTCAGTCCCGGGACAGGGGGAAACTACACCTTC
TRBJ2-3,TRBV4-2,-,CASSPQEGSRTDTQYF,TGTGCCAGCAGCCCCCAGGAGGGTTCGCGCACAGATACGCAGTATTTT
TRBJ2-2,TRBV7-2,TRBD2,CASSPGTSPGELFF,TGTGCCAGCAGCCCCGGGACTAGCCCCGGGGAGCTGTTTTTT
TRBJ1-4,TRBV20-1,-,CSAREGGKLFF,TGCAGTGCTAGAGAGGGGGGAAAACTGTTTTTT
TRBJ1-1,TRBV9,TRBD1,CASSPHSGTGNEAFF,TGTGCCAGCAGCCCACACTCCGGGACAGGGAATGAAGCTTTCTTT
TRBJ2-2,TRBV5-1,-,CASSLEPRGGTGELFF,TGCGCCAGCAGCTTGGAACCCAGGGGTGGAACCGGGGAGCTGTTTTTT
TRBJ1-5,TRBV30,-,CAWRGKQGNQPQHF,TGTGCCTGGAGAGGTAAACAGGGCAATCAGCCCCAGCATTTT
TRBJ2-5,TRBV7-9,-,CASSPGLQETQYF,TGTGCCAGCAGCCCGGGACTTCAAGAGACCCAGTACTTC
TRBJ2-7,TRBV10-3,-,CAIGGTDSYEQYF,TGTGCCATCGGAGGGACAGACTCCTACGAGCAGTACTTC